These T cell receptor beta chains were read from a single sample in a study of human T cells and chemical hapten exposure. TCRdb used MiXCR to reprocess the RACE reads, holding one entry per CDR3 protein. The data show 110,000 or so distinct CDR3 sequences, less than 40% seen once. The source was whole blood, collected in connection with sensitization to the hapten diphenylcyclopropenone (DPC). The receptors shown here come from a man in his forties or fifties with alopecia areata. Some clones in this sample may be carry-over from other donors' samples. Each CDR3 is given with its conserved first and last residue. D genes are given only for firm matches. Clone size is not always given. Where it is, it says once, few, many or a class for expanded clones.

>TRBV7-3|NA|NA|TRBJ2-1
CASSLNSGWNEQFF
TGTGCCAGCAGCTTAAATTCTGGGTGGAATGAGCAGTTCTTC
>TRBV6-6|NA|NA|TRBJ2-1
CASSYISGNEQFF
TGTGCCAGCAGTTACATCAGCGGCAATGAGCAGTTCTTC
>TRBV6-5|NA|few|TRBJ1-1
CASSPSTPGAQNTEAFF
TGTGCCAGCAGTCCATCCACCCCAGGGGCCCAGAACACTGAAGCTTTCTTT
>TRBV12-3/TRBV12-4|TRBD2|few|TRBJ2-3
CASSLSGRGGTDTQYF
TGTGCCAGCAGTTTAAGCGGGAGGGGCGGCACAGATACGCAGTATTTT
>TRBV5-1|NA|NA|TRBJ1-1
CASSLIGASAEAFF
TGCGCCAGCAGCTTGATCGGGGCTAGCGCTGAAGCTTTCTTT
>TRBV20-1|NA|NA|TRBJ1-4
CSANKNEKLFF
TGCAGTGCAAACAAGAATGAAAAACTGTTTTTT
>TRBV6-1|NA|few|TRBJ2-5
CASSKISGTQETQYF
TGTGCCAGCAGTAAAATCAGCGGTACTCAAGAGACCCAGTACTTC
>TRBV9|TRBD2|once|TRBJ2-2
CASSVGLAAGTGELFF
TGTGCCAGCAGCGTAGGACTAGCGGCGGGGACCGGGGAGCTGTTTTTT
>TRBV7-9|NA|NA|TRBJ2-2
CASSSGGWELFF
TGTGCCAGCAGCTCGGGTGGTTGGGAGCTGTTTTTT
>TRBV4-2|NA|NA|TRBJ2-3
CASSQVPVDTDTQYF
TGTGCCAGCAGCCAAGTCCCAGTGGACACAGATACGCAGTATTTT
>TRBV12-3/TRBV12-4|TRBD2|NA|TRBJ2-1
CASSPRPGLGEQFF
TGTGCCAGCAGTCCCAGGCCGGGACTAGGGGAGCAGTTCTTC
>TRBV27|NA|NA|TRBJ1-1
CASSQFQGYTEAFF
TGTGCCAGCAGCCAATTCCAGGGTTACACTGAAGCTTTCTTT
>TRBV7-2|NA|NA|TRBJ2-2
CASSKIRETGELFF
TGTGCCAGCAGCAAGATCAGGGAAACCGGGGAGCTGTTTTTT
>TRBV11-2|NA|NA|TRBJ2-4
CASSSLSKNIQYF
TGTGCCAGCAGCTCCCTAAGTAAAAACATTCAGTACTTC
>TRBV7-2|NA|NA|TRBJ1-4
CASSPRDGTNEKLFF
TGTGCCAGCAGCCCAAGGGATGGCACTAATGAAAAACTGTTTTTT
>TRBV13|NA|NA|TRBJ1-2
CASSMGHNNYGYTF
TGTGCCAGCAGCATGGGACATAATAACTATGGCTACACCTTC
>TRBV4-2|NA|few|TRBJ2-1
CASSQDWGGGRNEQFF
TGTGCCAGCAGCCAAGATTGGGGCGGAGGAAGGAATGAGCAGTTCTTC
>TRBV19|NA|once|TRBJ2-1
CASRRSNEQFF
TGTGCCAGCCGTAGAAGCAATGAGCAGTTCTTC
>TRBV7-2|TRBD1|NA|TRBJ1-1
CASSLRQGKTEAFF
TGTGCCAGCAGCTTAAGACAGGGGAAGACTGAAGCTTTCTTT
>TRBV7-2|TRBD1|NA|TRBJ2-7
CASSSNFPGQGTYEQYF
TGTGCCAGCAGCTCGAACTTTCCGGGACAGGGAACCTACGAGCAGTACTTC
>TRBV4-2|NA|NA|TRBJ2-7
CASSQPAGHTTYEQYF
TGTGCCAGCAGCCAACCAGCGGGCCACACTACCTACGAGCAGTACTTC
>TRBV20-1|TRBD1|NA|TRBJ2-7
CSAPGQIYEQYF
TGCAGTGCCCCGGGACAGATCTACGAGCAGTACTTC
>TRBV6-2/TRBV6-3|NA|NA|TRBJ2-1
CASSSSLLVPGVYDEQFF
TGTGCCAGCAGTTCCTCCTTACTAGTACCGGGAGTGTATGATGAGCAGTTCTTC
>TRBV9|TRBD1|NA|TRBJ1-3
CASSPRTGGNTIYF
TGTGCCAGCAGCCCCAGGACAGGAGGAAACACCATATATTTT
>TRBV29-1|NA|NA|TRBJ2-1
CSVEGMRYNEQFF
TGCAGCGTTGAGGGGATGAGATACAATGAGCAGTTCTTC
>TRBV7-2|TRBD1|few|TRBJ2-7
CASSLDRGLYEQYF
TGTGCCAGCAGCCTAGACAGGGGTCTTTACGAGCAGTACTTC
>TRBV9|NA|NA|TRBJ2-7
CASSLSAGAFYEQYF
TGTGCCAGCAGCCTTTCAGCGGGTGCTTTCTACGAGCAGTACTTC
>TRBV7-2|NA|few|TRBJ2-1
CASSLTGALLRQFF
TGTGCCAGCAGCTTAACGGGGGCTCTACTTAGACAGTTCTTC
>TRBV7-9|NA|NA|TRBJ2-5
CASSLDVLRIEETQYF
TGTGCCAGCAGCTTAGATGTTTTGCGGATAGAAGAGACCCAGTACTTC
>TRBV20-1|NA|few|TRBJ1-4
CSARDMLRDIEKLFF
TGCAGTGCTAGAGATATGCTCCGGGACATTGAAAAACTGTTTTTT
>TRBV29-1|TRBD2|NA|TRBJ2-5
CSVDPTSGNQETQYF
TGCAGCGTTGATCCGACTAGCGGGAACCAAGAGACCCAGTACTTC